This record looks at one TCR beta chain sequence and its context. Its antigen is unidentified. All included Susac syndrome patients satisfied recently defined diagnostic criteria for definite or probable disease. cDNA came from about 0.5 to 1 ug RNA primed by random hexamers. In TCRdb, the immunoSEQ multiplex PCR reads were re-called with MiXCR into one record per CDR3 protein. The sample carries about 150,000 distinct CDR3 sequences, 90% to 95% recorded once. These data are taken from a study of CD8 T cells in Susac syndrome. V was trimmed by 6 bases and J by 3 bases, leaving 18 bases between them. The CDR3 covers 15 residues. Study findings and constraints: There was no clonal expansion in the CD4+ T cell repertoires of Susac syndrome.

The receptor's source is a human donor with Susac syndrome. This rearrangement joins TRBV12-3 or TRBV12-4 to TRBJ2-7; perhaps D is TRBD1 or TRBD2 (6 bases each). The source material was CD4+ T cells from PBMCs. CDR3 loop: CASSPRGPAYYEQYF. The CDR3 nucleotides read TGTGCCAGCAGCCCCCGGGGGCCAGCCTACTACGAGCAGTACTTC.